The rows below give T cell receptor beta chains drawn from one sample of a study of shared clonotypes between healthy human individuals. Assay: immunoSEQ multiplex PCR; the TCRdb copy retains only in-frame clones and omits some. The sample holds hundreds of thousands of clones; almost 97% are singletons and the top ten take about 0.064%. The sequencing sample was made of naive CD4+ T cells sorted from blood. These receptors came from a woman aged 30 to 39 in good health. Each CDR3 is given with its conserved first and last residue. Size is stated for part of the rows, as once, few or many counts, or as a class when the clone is expanded.

CDR3: CASSPVMSNQPQHF
V: TRBV27
length: 14
size: -
J: TRBJ1-5

CDR3: CASTTAELAGGPYEQFF
V: TRBV19
length: 17
size: -
J: TRBJ2-1

CDR3: CASSLGTGGSYEQYF
V: TRBV5-1
length: 15
size: -
J: -

CDR3: CASGGWAGATNEKLFF
V: TRBV28
length: 16
size: -
J: TRBJ1-4

CDR3: CASSGGGLAGAEDTQYF
V: TRBV6-1
length: 17
size: -
J: TRBJ2-3

CDR3: CASSEGREGRTGELFF
V: TRBV2
length: 16
size: -
J: TRBJ2-2

CDR3: CAGSSGIYNEQFF
V: TRBV30
length: 13
size: -
J: TRBJ2-1

CDR3: CASSESARSTDTQYF
V: TRBV10-1
length: 15
size: -
J: TRBJ2-3

CDR3: CAISESGRGEQFF
V: TRBV10-3
length: 13
size: -
J: TRBJ2-1

CDR3: CASSGTGQNYANTGELFF
V: TRBV6-1
length: 18
size: -
J: TRBJ2-2

CDR3: CASSQQASNQPQHF
V: TRBV18
length: 14
size: -
J: TRBJ1-5

CDR3: CASSFVDYSNQPQHF
V: TRBV19
length: 15
size: -
J: TRBJ1-5

CDR3: CASSHRGRVVYEQYF
V: TRBV27
length: 15
size: -
J: TRBJ2-7

CDR3: CAISENGGSSYNEQFF
V: TRBV10-3
length: 16
size: -
J: TRBJ2-1

CDR3: CASRGDSETYEQYF
V: TRBV6-6
length: 14
size: -
J: TRBJ2-7

CDR3: CASRRGTGINQPQHF
V: TRBV28
length: 15
size: -
J: TRBJ1-5

CDR3: CASSESSVAYGYTF
V: TRBV6-1
length: 14
size: -
J: TRBJ1-2

CDR3: CASSLLAGGILKNIQYF
V: TRBV7-2
length: 17
size: -
J: TRBJ2-4

CDR3: CASSLGRLPRGYEQYF
V: TRBV11-2
length: 16
size: -
J: TRBJ2-7

CDR3: CASSMVRNTIYF
V: TRBV19
length: 12
size: -
J: TRBJ1-3

CDR3: CASSRSDTQYF
V: TRBV18
length: 11
size: -
J: TRBJ2-3

CDR3: CAWSEVSEALEQYF
V: TRBV30
length: 14
size: -
J: -

CDR3: CASSPGRYQETQYF
V: TRBV5-1
length: 14
size: -
J: TRBJ2-5

CDR3: CASRTGSGNTIYF
V: TRBV28
length: 13
size: -
J: TRBJ1-3

CDR3: CASSIPGGPGYEQYF
V: TRBV19
length: 15
size: -
J: TRBJ2-7

CDR3: CASSLPPLSGRALYNEQFF
V: TRBV5-1
length: 19
size: -
J: TRBJ2-1

CDR3: CASSLGAARREQYF
V: TRBV7-2
length: 14
size: -
J: TRBJ2-7

CDR3: CASSPTDLSQPQHF
V: TRBV28
length: 14
size: -
J: TRBJ1-5

CDR3: CASSPGLSGSNEKLFF
V: TRBV18
length: 16
size: once
J: TRBJ1-4

CDR3: CASRQGNSNQPQHF
V: TRBV2
length: 14
size: once
J: TRBJ1-5